The next 14 T cell receptor beta chains were all read from a single sample in a study of vaccination effects on CD4 cells after COVID-19. The table came from immunoSEQ multiplex PCR; TCRdb's copy has only in-frame clones and leaves some out. This sample yields 25,000 to 30,000 clones, of which around three quarters are seen a single time; over 20% belongs to the top ten. These receptors lack a known antigen. Antigen-specific CD4+ T cells were expanded (with viral peptide pools) by the ViraFEST assay ahead of sequencing. Subsequent to a culture period of about nine days, CD4+ T cells were isolated. Prior SARS-CoV-2 infection was absent in the vaccine recipients, as shown by negative nucleocapsid antibodies. Sequencing used CD4+ T cells from PBMCs cultured with HCoV-NL63 spike peptides, obtained before COVID-19 vaccination. The receptors stem from a human donor who received a COVID-19 vaccine.

The CDR3 DNA is TGTGCCAGCAGAACCCAGGGGGTTAATGAAAAACTGTTTTTT. Its translation is CASRTQGVNEKLFF. The chain uses TRBV7-9 and TRBJ1-4; TRBD1 matches at 7 bases. The V gene end was trimmed by 6 bases and the J gene end by 4 bases; junction bases not matched to a gene: 5. Germline assignment: CDR1 SEHNR and CDR2 FQNEAQ (reference sequence). This CDR3 is built from 14 residues.

The chain is built from TRBV7-2 and TRBJ2-1; D gene unclear. There are 14 residues in the CDR3. Per germline, CDR1 SGHTA and CDR2 FQGNSA. The germline V and J ends were trimmed by 5 bases and 7 bases, with 15 bases remaining between them. The CDR3 region is CASSERLVGNEQFF. CDR3 DNA: TGTGCCAGCAGCGAAAGACTGGTGGGGAATGAGCAGTTCTTC.

By sample share, this clone is medium-sized. The gene calls are TRBV18 and TRBJ2-1, with 12 bases lining up with TRBD2. The CDR3 covers 16 residues. Per germline, CDR1 KGHSH and CDR2 LQKENI. Trimming took 0 bases from V and 7 from J; bases not matched to a gene: 4. CDR3: CASSPPSSGGANEQFF. In DNA, the CDR3 is TGTGCCAGCTCACCACCATCTAGCGGGGGGGCAAATGAGCAGTTCTTC.

This rearrangement joins TRBV11-3 to TRBJ2-3; D is uncertain. The CDR3 sequence is 16 residues long. Germline V gene data show CDR1 as SGHNT and CDR2 as YENEEA. The V end lost 4 bases, the J end lost 0 bases, and 14 bases lay between the germline ends. The CDR3 nucleotides are TGTGCCAGCAGCTCCAGGATGGGGTCTAGCACAGATACGCAGTATTTT. Protein sequence: CASSSRMGSSTDTQYF.

This clone was seen only once. The chain employs TRBV28 and TRBJ2-5; D is possibly TRBD1 or TRBD2 (5 bases each). This CDR3 is built from 13 residues. Germline loops: CDR1 MDHEN, CDR2 SYDVKM. V was clipped by 2 bases and J by 6 bases, with 10 bases between them. The CDR3 here is CASSLGGWQTQYF. The DNA for the CDR3 is TGTGCCAGCAGTTTAGGGGGTTGGCAGACCCAGTACTTC.

This clone was observed a handful of times. The rearrangement uses TRBV12-5 and TRBJ1-5, with 7 bases lining up with TRBD1. The junction had 14 bases not matched to a gene; V was cut back by 6 bases and J by 0 bases. The CDR3 runs to 18 residues. CDR1 is LGHNT and CDR2 is FRNRAP in the germline V gene. CDR3 DNA sequence: TGTGCTAGTGGATTTCCGGGACAGACCACTTATAGCAATCAGCCCCAGCATTTT. This sequence encodes CASGFPGQTTYSNQPQHF.

The chain recombines TRBV5-1 with TRBJ2-2, with TRBD2 matching 10 bases. The CDR3 runs 17 residues. In germline, CDR1 is SGHRS, CDR2 YFSETQ. Trimming at V came to 0 bases and at J to 3 bases, leaving 5 bases not matched to a gene. The CDR3, as DNA: TGCGCCAGCAGCTTGGGACCGAGCGGGGGGGACACCGGGGAGCTGTTTTTT. Protein sequence: CASSLGPSGGDTGELFF.

The gene calls are TRBV7-8 and TRBJ1-2, with TRBD1 matching 8 bases. V trimming: 5 bases; J trimming: 2 bases; junction bases outside the gene matches: 4. CDR1 SGHVS and CDR2 FQNEAQ come from the germline V gene. There are 14 residues in the CDR3. CDR3: CASSAGQENYGYTF. The CDR3 DNA is TGTGCCAGCAGCGCGGGACAGGAAAACTATGGCTACACCTTC. Supplemented by reference TRBV7-8 and TRBJ1-2, the full variable domain reads GAGVSQSPRYKVAKRGQDVALRCDPISGHVSLFWYQQALGQGPEFLTYFQNEAQLDKSGLPSDRFFAERPEGSVSTLKIQRTQQEDSAVYLCASSAGQENYGYTFGSGTRLTVV.

The rearrangement links TRBV4-1 to TRBJ2-1; 8 bases fit TRBD1. Trimming took 0 bases from V and 7 from J; bases not matched to a gene: 8. This CDR3 region has 16 residues. Germline loops: CDR1 MGHRA, CDR2 YSYEKL. The CDR3 loop reads CASSQDPGQGANEQFF. Written as DNA, the CDR3 is TGCGCCAGCAGCCAAGATCCGGGGCAGGGGGCGAATGAGCAGTTCTTC.

Only one count was recorded for this clone. The chain joins TRBV27 to TRBJ1-1, with D possibly matching TRBD1 (5 bases). V lost 3 bases to trimming and J lost 2 bases, with 16 bases between them. Germline V gene lookup returns CDR1 MNHEY and CDR2 SMNVEV (reference sequence). The CDR3 length is 16 residues. In nucleotides, the CDR3 is TGTGCCAGCAGTTTCGAAAAGGCCAGGGTAAACACTGAAGCTTTCTTT. Amino acids: CASSFEKARVNTEAFF.

In this sample, this clone turned up once. The V and J genes are TRBV3-1 (or the pseudogene TRBV3-2) and TRBJ1-1; D gene unclear. The CDR3 is made up of 12 amino acids. Germline values: CDR1 LGHDT, CDR2 YNNKEL (reference sequence). The V and J ends lost 3 bases and 5 bases respectively, with 7 bases between them. CDR3 in DNA: TGTGCCAGCAGCCACTTCGGGACTGAAGCTTTCTTT. Translation: CASSHFGTEAFF.

The V call is TRBV6-1, the J call TRBJ2-1; 8 nucleotides match TRBD2. CDR3 length: 15 amino acids. Germline CDR1 reads MNHNS; CDR2 reads SASEGT. V trimming: 2 bases; J trimming: 9 bases; junction bases outside the gene matches: 9. The CDR3 reads CASSEQPSGPSEQFF. DNA for the CDR3: TGTGCCAGCAGTGAACAGCCTAGCGGGCCCAGTGAGCAGTTCTTC.

V and J are TRBV4-1 and TRBJ2-2; the D is unclear. This CDR3 contains 16 residues. V was clipped by 0 bases and J by 4 bases, with 12 bases between them. In germline, CDR1 is MGHRA, CDR2 YSYEKL. CDR3 in DNA: TGCGCCAGCAGCCAAGAGTTCACCCCGGGCACCGGGGAGCTGTTTTTT. Residues: CASSQEFTPGTGELFF.

The rearrangement joins TRBV5-4 to TRBJ2-7; 10 nucleotides line up with TRBD1. The germline gives CDR1 SGHNT, CDR2 YYREEE (reference sequence). V lost 0 bases to trimming and J lost 12 bases; unmatched junction nucleotides: 3. The CDR3 has 12 residues. CDR3 nucleotide sequence: TGTGCCAGCAGCTTGGGACAGGGGGCCCCGTACTTC. Translating it yields CASSLGQGAPYF. Supplemented by reference TRBV5-4 and TRBJ2-7, the full variable domain reads ETGVTQSPTHLIKTRGQQVTLRCSSQSGHNTVSWYQQALGQGPQFIFQYYREEENGRGNFPPRFSGLQFPNYSSELNVNALELDDSALYLCASSLGQGAPYFGPGTRLTVT.